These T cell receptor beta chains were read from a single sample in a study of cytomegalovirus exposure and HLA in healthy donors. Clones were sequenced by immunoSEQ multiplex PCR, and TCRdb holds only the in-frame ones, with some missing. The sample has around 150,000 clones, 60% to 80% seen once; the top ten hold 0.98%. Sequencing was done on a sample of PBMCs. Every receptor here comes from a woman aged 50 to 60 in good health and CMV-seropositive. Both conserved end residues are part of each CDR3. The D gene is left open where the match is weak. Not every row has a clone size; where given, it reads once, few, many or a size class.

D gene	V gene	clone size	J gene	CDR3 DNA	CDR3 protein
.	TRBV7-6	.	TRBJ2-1	TGTGCCAGCAGCTTAGCGGAGGCAGGAGGCCTAAAGAGCTCCTACAATGAGCAGTTCTTC	CASSLAEAGGLKSSYNEQFF
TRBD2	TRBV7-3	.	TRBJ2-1	TGTGCCAGCAGCTCAAGGGGACTAGAGCAGTTCTTC	CASSSRGLEQFF
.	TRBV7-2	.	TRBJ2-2	TGTGCCAGCAGCTCCCCTCCGGCGGTAGCCGGGGAGCTGTTTTTT	CASSSPPAVAGELFF
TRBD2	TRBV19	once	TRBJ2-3	TGTGCCACCCTCCGGGCGGGAGCAGATACGCAGTATTTT	CATLRAGADTQYF
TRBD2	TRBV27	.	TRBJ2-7	TGTGCCAGCAGTTTCCTAGCGGGAGTCGAGCAGTACTTC	CASSFLAGVEQYF
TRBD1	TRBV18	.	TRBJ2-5	TGTGCCAGCTCACCACTCGGACAGGGGCAAGAGACCCAGTACTTC	CASSPLGQGQETQYF
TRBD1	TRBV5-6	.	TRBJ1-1	TGTGCCAGCAGCTTGGGGGGTACAGGGGGAGCTTTCTTT	CASSLGGTGGAFF
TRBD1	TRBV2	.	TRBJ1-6	TGTGCCAGCAGTTCCGGGACAGGGGAATCACCCCTCCACTTT	CASSSGTGESPLHF
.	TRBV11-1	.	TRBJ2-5	TGTGCCAGCAGCTCGTTCACCGGGACACTTGAGACCCAGTACTTC	CASSSFTGTLETQYF
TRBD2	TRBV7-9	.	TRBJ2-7	TGTGCCAGCAGCTTCGGGGGGGGAGAGCAGTACTTC	CASSFGGGEQYF
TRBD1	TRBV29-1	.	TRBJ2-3	TGCAGCGTTGAAAATGGACAGGGGTTGGCTCTCCAGTATTTT	CSVENGQGLALQYF
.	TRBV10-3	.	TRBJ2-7	TGTGCCATCAGTGAGTCGAGGCAGGGGATGGGCGAGCAGTACTTC	CAISESRQGMGEQYF
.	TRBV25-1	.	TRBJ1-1	TGTGCCAGCAGTGAATTTTCGGGGAACACTGAAGCTTTCTTT	CASSEFSGNTEAFF
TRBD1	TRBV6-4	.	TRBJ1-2	TGTGCCAGCAGTGACTCGCGGACAGGGGTTAGGGGCTACACCTTC	CASSDSRTGVRGYTF
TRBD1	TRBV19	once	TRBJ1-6	TGTGCCAGTAGTAACGAGGGGACAGAAGGGCTCGCCTATAATTCACCCCTCCACTTT	CASSNEGTEGLAYNSPLHF
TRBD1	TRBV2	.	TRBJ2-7	TGTGCCAGCAGTGACCTCCAAACAGGGGGTTTCAACGAGCAGTACTTC	CASSDLQTGGFNEQYF
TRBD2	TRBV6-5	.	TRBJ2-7	TGTGCCAGCAGTTACTCCGCGGGGGGTGGCTACGAGCAGTACTTC	CASSYSAGGGYEQYF
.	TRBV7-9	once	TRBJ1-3	TGTGCCAGCAGGAGTGGAAACACCATATATTTT	CASRSGNTIYF
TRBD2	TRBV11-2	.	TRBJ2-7	TGTGCCAGCAGCTTAACCCTAGCGGGAGGGTTTGACGAGCAGTACTTC	CASSLTLAGGFDEQYF
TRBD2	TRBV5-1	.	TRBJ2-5	TGCGCCAGCAGCTCCATGAATAGCGGGGGGGCGGAGACCCAGTACTTC	CASSSMNSGGAETQYF
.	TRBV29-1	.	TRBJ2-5	TGCAGCGCCGACCGGGGCCAAGAGACCCAGTACTTC	CSADRGQETQYF
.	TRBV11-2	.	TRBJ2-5	TGTGCCAGCAGCTTTTGGGGGGAGTCGGTAAGGAGACAAGAGACCCAGTACTTC	CASSFWGESVRRQETQYF
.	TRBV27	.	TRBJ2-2	TGTGCCAGCAGCCGACAGTCCTGGGCCACCGGGGAGCTGTTTTTT	CASSRQSWATGELFF
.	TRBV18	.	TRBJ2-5	TGTGCCAGCTCACCAGGGAGCCAAGAGACCCAGTACTTC	CASSPGSQETQYF
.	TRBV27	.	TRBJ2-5	TGTGCCAGCAGTCCCTATTCGGGTGGAGAGACCCAGTACTTC	CASSPYSGGETQYF
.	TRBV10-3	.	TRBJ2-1	TGTGCCATCAGTGAGCGCCCGGGAGACAATGAGCAGTTCTTC	CAISERPGDNEQFF
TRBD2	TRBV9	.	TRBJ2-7	TGTGCCAGCAGCGCCGACCTAGCGGGACCATACGAGCAGTACTTC	CASSADLAGPYEQYF
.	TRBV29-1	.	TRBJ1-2	TGCAGCGTGCAACAGGGCAGCTATGGCTACACCTTC	CSVQQGSYGYTF
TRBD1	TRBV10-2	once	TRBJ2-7	TGCGCCAGCAGACCCGGGACAGGAAGCTCCTACGAGCAGTACTTC	CASRPGTGSSYEQYF
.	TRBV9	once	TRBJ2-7	TGTGCCAGCAGCGTAGGTCAGGGGCCAATCTACGAGCAGTACTTC	CASSVGQGPIYEQYF
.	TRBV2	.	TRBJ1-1	TGTGCCAGCAGCATGGGGAGTCGTGAAGCTTTCTTT	CASSMGSREAFF
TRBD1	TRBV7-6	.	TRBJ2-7	TGTGCCAGCAGCTCTGGGACAGGGGTAGGGCTGGAGCAGTACTTC	CASSSGTGVGLEQYF
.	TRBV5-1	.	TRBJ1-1	TGCGCCAGCAGTAGTAATTCCAACACTGAAGCTTTCTTT	CASSSNSNTEAFF
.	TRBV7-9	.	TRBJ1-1	TGTGCCAGCAGATCACAGGGAACGGGCACTGAAGCTTTCTTT	CASRSQGTGTEAFF
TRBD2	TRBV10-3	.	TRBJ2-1	TGTGCCATCAGTGAGTGGCTAGCGGGAGGGAGCTCCTACAATGAGCAGTTCTTC	CAISEWLAGGSSYNEQFF
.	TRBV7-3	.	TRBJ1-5	TGTGCCAGCAGCTTGGGCCACAATCAGCCCCAGCATTTT	CASSLGHNQPQHF
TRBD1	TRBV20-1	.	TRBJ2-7	TGCAGTGCGGGGGGTGGGACAGGAAAATACTTC	CSAGGGTGKYF
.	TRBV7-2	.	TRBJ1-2	TGTGCCAGCAGCTTAACCAGGGGAGATGGCTACACCTTC	CASSLTRGDGYTF
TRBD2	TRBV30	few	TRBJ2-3	TGTGCCTGGAGTTCAACGACTAGCGGTTACACAGATACGCAGTATTTT	CAWSSTTSGYTDTQYF
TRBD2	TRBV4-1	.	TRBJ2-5	TGCGCCAGCAGCCAACTCGCCGGGACTAGCGGTGCGACCCAGTACTTC	CASSQLAGTSGATQYF
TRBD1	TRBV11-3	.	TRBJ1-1	TGTGCCAGCAGCCCACCCAGGGGACAGGGTTACACTGAAGCTTTCTTT	CASSPPRGQGYTEAFF
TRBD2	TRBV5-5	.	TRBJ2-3	TGTGCCAGCAGCTTGCCGACTAGCGGGGGCACAGATACGCAGTATTTT	CASSLPTSGGTDTQYF
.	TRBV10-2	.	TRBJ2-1	TGCGCCAGCCCCGCGCCCCCCAACAATGAGCAGTTCTTC	CASPAPPNNEQFF
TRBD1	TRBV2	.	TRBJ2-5	TGTGCCAGCAGTGGGACAGGGGTCCCGTACCAAGAGACCCAGTACTTC	CASSGTGVPYQETQYF
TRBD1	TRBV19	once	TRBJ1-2	TGTGCCAGTAAACTGGGGACAGGGGGCTATTATGGCTACACCTTC	CASKLGTGGYYGYTF
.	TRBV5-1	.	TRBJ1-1	TGCGCCAGCAGCTTGGAGGAGTCGAAAGCTTTCTTT	CASSLEESKAFF
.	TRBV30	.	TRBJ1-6	TGTGCCTGGAGTCTGCCGGGTCCCGGGAGAAGTTCACCCCTCCACTTT	CAWSLPGPGRSSPLHF
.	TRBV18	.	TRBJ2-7	TGTGCCAGCTCACCACTTGCCCTACAGCCCTACGAGCAGTACTTC	CASSPLALQPYEQYF
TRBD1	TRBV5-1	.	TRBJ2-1	TGCGCCAGCAGCACCGAGGGACAGGTATACAATGAGCAGTTCTTC	CASSTEGQVYNEQFF
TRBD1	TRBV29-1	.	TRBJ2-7	TGCAGCGTTGAAGATGGGGCAGGGGGCCCCAACGAGCAGTACTTC	CSVEDGAGGPNEQYF
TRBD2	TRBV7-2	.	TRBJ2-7	TGTGCCAGCAGCTTGGACGGTCTAATGGGGGGGGAGCAGTACTTC	CASSLDGLMGGEQYF
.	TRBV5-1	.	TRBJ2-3	TGCGCCAGCAGCCGTGTGCCTACGACAGATAACACAGATACGCAGTATTTT	CASSRVPTTDNTDTQYF